This TCR beta chain was profiled in a study of blood T cell repertoires in COVID-19. Study-wide background: Sample material is recorded as cDNA or gDNA derived from T cells, B-cell-depleted T cells, or PBMCs.

The germline V and J ends were trimmed by 4 bases and 10 bases, with 14 bases remaining between them. This CDR3 has 14 residues. CDR1 and CDR2 from the germline V gene are KGHSH and LQKENI. This clone was counted only a few times. The data were produced by immunoSEQ multiplex PCR, yet TCRdb's version contains in-frame clones alone and is incomplete. The top ten clones hold more than 5.5% of a sample with approximately 150,000 clones, 65% to 90% of them seen once. Sequencing was performed on peripheral blood. The chain recombines TRBV18 with TRBJ1-6; weak D call: TRBD1 (6 bases). This clonotype was obtained from a woman aged 45-59 years in a cohort sampled during active or convalescent COVID-19. CDR3 sequence reads: CASSHRDPESPLHF. The CDR3 DNA reads TGTGCCAGCTCACACAGGGATCCCGAGTCACCCCTCCACTTT. The entire variable domain, with the rest obtained from reference TRBV18 and TRBJ1-6, is as follows: NAGVMQNPRHLVRRRGQEARLRCSPMKGHSHVYWYRQLPEEGLKFMVYLQKENIIDESGMPKERFSAEFPKEGPSILRIQQVVRGDSAAYFCASSHRDPESPLHFGNGTRLTVT.